A selection of T cell receptor beta chains follows, all from one sample in a study of identical twins. In TCRdb, the 5' RACE reads were re-called with MiXCR into one record per CDR3 protein. The data hold about 480,000 distinct CDR3 sequences, with 14% observed a single time. The data also belong to a second study, concerning yellow fever vaccine responses in identical twins.

Sequencing was performed on CD4+ T cells sorted from blood. These receptors originate from a woman aged 18-29 years in good health. The CDR3 runs from the conserved cysteine through the conserved F or W. A D gene is named only where the DNA matches it firmly. Size tells how often a clone was seen (once, few, many) or the class of an expanded clone, and some rows leave it out.

>-|TRBJ2-1|TRBD1|TRBV5-1
CASSLVPGGPLKNEQFF
TGCGCCAGCAGCTTGGTTCCAGGGGGTCCCCTAAAAAATGAGCAGTTCTTC
>-|TRBJ2-3|TRBD1|TRBV28
CAIRQGALGTDTQYF
TGTGCCATCCGACAGGGGGCGCTAGGGACAGATACGCAGTATTTT
>few|TRBJ2-7|-|TRBV5-1
CASRSLLEQYF
TGCGCCAGCAGATCCCTCCTCGAGCAGTACTTC
>few|TRBJ2-7|-|TRBV5-1
CASSLGGTAIYEQYF
TGCGCCAGCAGCTTGGGTGGGACGGCGATCTACGAGCAGTACTTC
>-|TRBJ1-1|-|TRBV12-3/TRBV12-4
CASDSQGNTEAFF
TGTGCCAGCGATTCTCAGGGGAACACTGAAGCTTTCTTT
>-|TRBJ2-3|TRBD2|TRBV6-1
CASKREGRADTQYF
TGTGCCAGCAAGCGGGAGGGCCGTGCAGATACGCAGTATTTT
>few|TRBJ2-1|TRBD2|TRBV11-2
CASSFSGLADNEQFF
TGTGCCAGCAGCTTTTCGGGACTAGCGGACAATGAGCAGTTCTTC
>-|TRBJ2-7|TRBD1|TRBV29-1
CSVEGTGGYEQYF
TGCAGCGTTGAAGGAACAGGGGGCTACGAGCAGTACTTC
>-|TRBJ1-2|TRBD1|TRBV7-2
CASSSGQGFYGYTF
TGTGCCAGCAGCTCCGGACAGGGGTTCTATGGCTACACCTTC
>few|TRBJ1-2|-|TRBV10-3
CAISESRGDDHGYTF
TGTGCCATCAGTGAGTCAAGAGGGGATGATCATGGCTACACCTTC
>-|TRBJ2-7|-|TRBV7-2
CASSLLEVPYEQYF
TGTGCCAGCAGCCTCCTAGAGGTTCCCTACGAGCAGTACTTC
>few|TRBJ2-7|-|TRBV20-1
CSANQRQTISSYEQYF
TGCAGTGCTAACCAACGACAGACTATTAGCTCCTACGAGCAGTACTTC
>few|TRBJ2-1|-|TRBV24-1
CATSDHRDDNEQFF
TGTGCCACCAGTGACCATCGGGACGACAATGAGCAGTTCTTC
>-|TRBJ2-7|TRBD2|TRBV28
CASTAGTRVGEQYF
TGTGCCAGCACCGCCGGGACTAGGGTTGGCGAGCAGTACTTC
>many|TRBJ2-1|TRBD2|TRBV11-2
CASSLTMGTSGSNEQFF
TGTGCCAGCAGCTTAACGATGGGCACTAGCGGGAGCAATGAGCAGTTCTTC
>-|TRBJ2-1|-|TRBV5-1
CASSSTPLASGFPNEQFF
TGCGCCAGCAGCTCGACTCCCCTAGCGAGCGGATTCCCAAATGAGCAGTTCTTC
>few|TRBJ2-3|TRBD2|TRBV3-1
CASSLTSAGDTQYF
TGTGCCAGCAGCCTGACTAGCGCGGGAGATACGCAGTATTTT
>-|TRBJ2-1|TRBD2|TRBV9
CASSVGSSGVSEQFF
TGTGCCAGCAGCGTAGGGAGTAGCGGGGTTTCTGAGCAGTTCTTC
>few|TRBJ1-6|TRBD1|TRBV28
CASSWTGSGTPLHF
TGTGCCAGCAGTTGGACAGGGTCTGGGACACCCCTCCACTTT
>few|TRBJ2-1|TRBD2|TRBV7-2
CASSSAGPRLNNEQFF
TGTGCCAGCAGCTCAGCGGGACCACGTTTAAACAATGAGCAGTTCTTC
>few|TRBJ1-5|TRBD1|TRBV20-1
CSASPPGQGHNQPQHF
TGCAGTGCTAGCCCCCCCGGACAGGGGCACAATCAGCCCCAGCATTTT
>many|TRBJ2-3|-|TRBV7-2
CASSLVGKDTQYF
TGTGCCAGCAGCTTAGTTGGGAAAGATACGCAGTATTTT
>-|TRBJ1-5|TRBD1|TRBV20-1
CSAQGTGYNQPQHF
TGCAGTGCTCAAGGGACAGGGTATAATCAGCCCCAGCATTTT
>once|TRBJ2-5|-|TRBV7-2
CASSFSARGETQYF
TGTGCCAGCAGCTTTTCGGCTAGGGGTGAGACCCAGTACTTC
>-|TRBJ1-5|-|TRBV7-6
CASSSVTGPPQHF
TGTGCCAGCAGCTCCGTGACAGGTCCGCCCCAGCATTTT
>-|TRBJ2-1|TRBD2|TRBV7-2
CASSRRTSGNTEQFF
TGTGCCAGCAGTCGTAGGACTAGCGGGAATACTGAGCAGTTCTTC
>many|TRBJ2-3|TRBD2|TRBV7-6
CASSSLSSGGSTDTQYF
TGTGCCAGCAGCTCCCTTTCTAGCGGGGGTAGCACAGATACGCAGTATTTT
>many|TRBJ2-1|TRBD2|TRBV5-6
CASSLGLAGLSSYNEQFF
TGTGCCAGCAGCTTGGGACTAGCGGGCCTTAGCTCCTACAATGAGCAGTTCTTC
>many|TRBJ2-5|TRBD1|TRBV2
CASSEWLTGAMEETQYF
TGTGCCAGCAGTGAATGGTTGACAGGGGCTATGGAAGAGACCCAGTACTTC
>many|TRBJ2-7|-|TRBV11-2
CASSRTAAAYEQYF
TGTGCCAGCAGCCGCACCGCCGCGGCTTACGAGCAGTACTTC
>few|TRBJ1-6|-|TRBV29-1
CSVAVGRENSPLHF
TGCAGCGTCGCCGTGGGGCGTGAGAATTCACCCCTCCACTTT
>few|TRBJ2-1|TRBD2|TRBV9
CASSGAGTSGSWNEQFF
TGTGCCAGCAGCGGGGCCGGGACTAGCGGGAGTTGGAATGAGCAGTTCTTC
>-|TRBJ2-1|TRBD2|TRBV12-3/TRBV12-4
CTSSLGLAGVNEQFF
TGTACCAGCAGTTTGGGACTAGCGGGAGTCAATGAGCAGTTCTTC
>few|TRBJ2-7|TRBD1|TRBV5-1
CASSQGQGLLGEQYF
TGCGCCAGCAGCCAAGGACAGGGGCTTCTAGGGGAGCAGTACTTC
>few|TRBJ1-5|-|TRBV20-1
CSARDLAAPGQPQHF
TGCAGTGCTAGAGATCTCGCGGCCCCGGGGCAGCCCCAGCATTTT
>few|TRBJ2-4|-|TRBV9
CASSGGAIENIQYF
TGTGCCAGCAGTGGGGGGGCTATAGAAAACATTCAGTACTTC
>-|TRBJ2-1|TRBD2|TRBV20-1
CSASTPRGGRSNEQFF
TGCAGTGCTAGTACCCCCCGGGGAGGGAGAAGCAATGAGCAGTTCTTC
>-|TRBJ2-4|TRBD2|TRBV18
CASSPGPHGGEAKNIQYF
TGTGCCAGCTCACCGGGCCCCCACGGGGGGGAAGCCAAAAACATTCAGTACTTC
>many|TRBJ2-2|TRBD2|TRBV6-2/TRBV6-3
CATTAGANTGELFF
TGTGCTACTACAGCGGGAGCCAACACCGGGGAGCTGTTTTTT
>few|TRBJ2-5|-|TRBV6-1
CASSLTGTSDVETQYF
TGTGCCAGCAGCCTCACCGGGACATCTGACGTGGAGACCCAGTACTTC
>few|TRBJ2-3|-|TRBV3-1
CASSHRPLAPDTQYF
TGTGCCAGCAGCCATCGCCCCCTAGCGCCAGATACGCAGTATTTT
>few|TRBJ2-7|TRBD1|TRBV7-9
CASTGTGGQPVYEQYF
TGTGCCAGCACCGGGACAGGGGGCCAACCTGTCTACGAGCAGTACTTC
>-|TRBJ2-1|-|TRBV9
CASSVATRSGYTYNEQFF
TGTGCCAGCAGCGTAGCTACCAGGAGCGGGTATACCTACAATGAGCAGTTCTTC
>-|TRBJ2-5|TRBD2|TRBV7-9
CASMKGLAETQYF
TGTGCCAGCATGAAGGGACTAGCGGAGACCCAGTACTTC
>-|TRBJ1-5|-|TRBV24-1
CATSDSQGTISNQPQHF
TGTGCCACCAGTGATTCCCAAGGGACAATTAGCAATCAGCCCCAGCATTTT
>few|TRBJ2-7|TRBD1|TRBV5-1
CASCEVLAGGDEQYF
TGCGCCAGCTGTGAGGTTTTGGCAGGGGGCGACGAGCAGTACTTC
>many|TRBJ2-2|TRBD1|TRBV12-3/TRBV12-4
CASSLGQGDTGELFF
TGTGCCAGCAGTTTAGGACAGGGAGACACCGGGGAGCTGTTTTTT
>-|TRBJ2-3|TRBD2|TRBV20-1
CSATSRGRSTDTQYF
TGCAGTGCTACGTCCCGCGGGAGGAGCACAGATACGCAGTATTTT
>-|TRBJ2-7|TRBD2|TRBV6-5
CASSYSRLAGSGEQYF
TGTGCCAGCAGTTACTCGAGGCTAGCGGGATCGGGCGAGCAGTACTTC
>-|TRBJ2-4|TRBD2|TRBV12-3/TRBV12-4
CASRLAGAKNIQYF
TGTGCCAGCAGACTAGCGGGGGCCAAAAACATTCAGTACTTC
>-|TRBJ2-5|TRBD2|TRBV4-1
CARPGLAGGFQETQYF
TGCGCCAGACCGGGACTAGCGGGAGGGTTCCAAGAGACCCAGTACTTC
>-|TRBJ2-7|TRBD2|TRBV14
CASSFTGTSNEQYF
TGTGCCAGCAGCTTCACCGGGACTAGTAACGAGCAGTACTTC
>-|TRBJ2-4|-|TRBV4-1
CASSQEPGEGTAKNIQYF
TGCGCCAGCAGCCAAGAACCGGGCGAAGGAACCGCCAAAAACATTCAGTACTTC
>few|TRBJ2-3|-|TRBV29-1
CSVEFGADTQYF
TGCAGCGTTGAATTCGGGGCAGATACGCAGTATTTT
>few|TRBJ2-7|-|TRBV12-3/TRBV12-4
CASRRRGTGDYEQYF
TGTGCCAGCAGGCGACGAGGGACGGGGGACTACGAGCAGTACTTC
>-|TRBJ2-1|TRBD2|TRBV28
CASSYNLAGGVRDEQFF
TGTGCCAGCAGCTACAATCTAGCGGGGGGGGTTAGGGATGAGCAGTTCTTC